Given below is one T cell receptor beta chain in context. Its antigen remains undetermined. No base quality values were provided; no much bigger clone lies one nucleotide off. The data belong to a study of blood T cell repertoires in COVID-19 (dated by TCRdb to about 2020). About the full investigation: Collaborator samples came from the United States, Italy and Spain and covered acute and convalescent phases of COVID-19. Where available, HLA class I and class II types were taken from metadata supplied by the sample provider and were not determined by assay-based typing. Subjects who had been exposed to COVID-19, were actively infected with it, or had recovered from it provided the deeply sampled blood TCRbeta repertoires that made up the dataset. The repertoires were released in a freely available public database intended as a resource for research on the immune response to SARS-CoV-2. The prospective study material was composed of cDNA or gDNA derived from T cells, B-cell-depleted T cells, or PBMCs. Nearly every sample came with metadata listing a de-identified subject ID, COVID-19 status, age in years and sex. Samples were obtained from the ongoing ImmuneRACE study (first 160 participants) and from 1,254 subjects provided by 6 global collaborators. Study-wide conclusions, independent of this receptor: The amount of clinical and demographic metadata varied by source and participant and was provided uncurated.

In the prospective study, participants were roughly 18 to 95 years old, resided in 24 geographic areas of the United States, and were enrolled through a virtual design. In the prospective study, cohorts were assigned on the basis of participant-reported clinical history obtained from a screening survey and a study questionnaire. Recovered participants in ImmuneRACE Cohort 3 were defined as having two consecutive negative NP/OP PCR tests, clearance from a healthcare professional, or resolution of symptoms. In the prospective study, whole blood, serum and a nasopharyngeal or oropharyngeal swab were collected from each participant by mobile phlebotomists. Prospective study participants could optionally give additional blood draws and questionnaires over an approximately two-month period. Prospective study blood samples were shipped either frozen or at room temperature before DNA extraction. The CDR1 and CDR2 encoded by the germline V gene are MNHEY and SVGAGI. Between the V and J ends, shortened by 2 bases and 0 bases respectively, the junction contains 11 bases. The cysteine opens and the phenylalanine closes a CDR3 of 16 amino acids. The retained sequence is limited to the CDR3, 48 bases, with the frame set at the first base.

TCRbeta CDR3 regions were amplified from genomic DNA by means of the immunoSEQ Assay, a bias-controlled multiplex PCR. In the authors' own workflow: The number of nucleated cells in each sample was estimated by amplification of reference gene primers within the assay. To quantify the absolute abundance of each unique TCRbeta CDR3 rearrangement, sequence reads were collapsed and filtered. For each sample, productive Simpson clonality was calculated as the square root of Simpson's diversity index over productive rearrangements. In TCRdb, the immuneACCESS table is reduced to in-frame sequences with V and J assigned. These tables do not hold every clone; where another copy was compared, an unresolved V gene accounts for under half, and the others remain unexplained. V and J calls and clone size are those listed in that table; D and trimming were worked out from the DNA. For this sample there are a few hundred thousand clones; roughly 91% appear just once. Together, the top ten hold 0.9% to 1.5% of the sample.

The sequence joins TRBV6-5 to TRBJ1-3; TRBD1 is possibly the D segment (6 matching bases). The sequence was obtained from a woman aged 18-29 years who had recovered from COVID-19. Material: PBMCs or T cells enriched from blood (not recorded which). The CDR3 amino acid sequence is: CASSYRWDTSGNTIYF. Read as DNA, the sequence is TGTGCCAGCAGTTACCGTTGGGACACCTCTGGAAACACCATATATTTT.